A selection of T cell receptor beta chains follows, all from one sample in a study of human T cells and chemical hapten exposure. TCRdb ran MiXCR on the RACE reads and lists one entry per CDR3 protein. The table shows about 120,000 distinct CDR3 sequences, with roughly an eighth occurring only once. Sequencing was performed on whole blood, taken in connection with sensitization to the hapten diphenylcyclopropenone (DPC). These receptors were taken from a man aged 18-30 years with alopecia areata. Some clones in this sample may be carry-over from other donors' samples. CDR3s include the opening cysteine and the closing phenylalanine or tryptophan. D genes are given only for firm matches. Clone size is given for some rows only: seen once, a few or many times, or a class if the clone is expanded.

J	size	D	V	DNA	CDR3
TRBJ2-3	.	TRBD1	TRBV9	TGTGCCAGCAGCGTAGGACAGGGGTTGGGCGATACGCAGTATTTT	CASSVGQGLGDTQYF
TRBJ1-1	.	.	TRBV7-9	TGTGCCAGCAGCTTTAGGGGACGCTTGAACACTGAAGCTTTCTTT	CASSFRGRLNTEAFF
TRBJ2-4	.	.	TRBV27	TGTGCCAGCAGTTCGGACCGAACAGCCAAAAACATTCAGTACTTC	CASSSDRTAKNIQYF
TRBJ1-6	few	.	TRBV20-1	TGCAGTCCCCGGGGGGGAATTAGTTCACCCCTCCACTTT	CSPRGGISSPLHF
TRBJ1-5	.	.	TRBV20-1	TGCAGTGCCATCAAAGGACTGTTCAATCAGCCCCAGCATTTT	CSAIKGLFNQPQHF
TRBJ2-7	few	.	TRBV7-2	TGTGCCAGCAGCTTCGGACAGCAGATCGGGGAGCAGTACTTC	CASSFGQQIGEQYF
TRBJ2-3	.	.	TRBV6-1	TGTGCCAGCAGTTTCCAGGAGACTGTCACAGATACGCAGTATTTT	CASSFQETVTDTQYF
TRBJ1-1	.	.	TRBV3-1	TGTGCCAGCAGCCTAAGGACTCAGGGGCCTCAAAGACATGAAGCTTTCTTT	CASSLRTQGPQRHEAFF
TRBJ2-7	few	TRBD1	TRBV4-1	TGCGCCAGCAGCAGGAACGATCCGGGACAGGGGACCTACGAGCAGTACTTC	CASSRNDPGQGTYEQYF
TRBJ1-5	many	.	TRBV20-1	TGCAGTGCTAGTTTGTTGGGGGACAATCAGCCCCAGCATTTT	CSASLLGDNQPQHF
TRBJ2-2	few	.	TRBV3-1	TGTGCCAGCAGCCAAAGACGCCATAACACCGGGGAGCTGTTTTTT	CASSQRRHNTGELFF
TRBJ1-6	many	.	TRBV2	TGTGCCAGCAGTGGCCAGGGGACCTCACCCCTCCACTTT	CASSGQGTSPLHF
TRBJ2-3	.	.	TRBV12-3/TRBV12-4	TGTGCCAGCAGTTTAGTGGGGGACACAGATACGCAGTATTTT	CASSLVGDTDTQYF
TRBJ2-3	many	TRBD2	TRBV29-1	TGCAGCGTTTCTAAAGGACTAGCGTTAGATACGCAGTATTTT	CSVSKGLALDTQYF
TRBJ1-3	many	.	TRBV7-8	TGTGCCAGCAGCTTAGCAGGTGCCTCTGGAAACACCATATATTTT	CASSLAGASGNTIYF
TRBJ1-2	few	TRBD1	TRBV6-5	TGTGCCAGCGGGTTAGGACAGGCCCCCTATGGCTACACCTTC	CASGLGQAPYGYTF
TRBJ2-3	.	.	TRBV27	TGTGCCAGCAGTTTGGCAGGGTATTCAGATACGCAGTATTTT	CASSLAGYSDTQYF
TRBJ2-5	few	TRBD1	TRBV4-1	TGCGCCAGCAGCCCCTCGCCGGGACAGGGGGAGACCCAGTACTTC	CASSPSPGQGETQYF
TRBJ2-7	many	TRBD2	TRBV6-2/TRBV6-3	TGTGCCAGCAGTAACCAGCGGGGGCATGTACGCTACGAGCAGTACTTC	CASSNQRGHVRYEQYF
TRBJ1-2	few	.	TRBV7-2	TGTGCCAGCAGCTTCTACAGGGAGAATGGCTACACCTTC	CASSFYRENGYTF
TRBJ2-7	few	.	TRBV12-3/TRBV12-4	TGTGCCAGCAGTTTAGCCCATTACGAGCAGTACTTC	CASSLAHYEQYF
TRBJ2-1	few	.	TRBV20-1	TGCAGTGCTAGACCATTTGAGTTCTCGTCCTACAATGAGCAGTTCTTC	CSARPFEFSSYNEQFF
TRBJ2-3	.	.	TRBV12-3/TRBV12-4	TGTGCCAGCCGTGAGGTAGATACGCAGTATTTT	CASREVDTQYF
TRBJ1-5	.	TRBD1	TRBV4-3	TGCGCCAGCAGCCCCGACAGGGGGCTAGATCAGCCCCAGCATTTT	CASSPDRGLDQPQHF
TRBJ1-3	few	.	TRBV4-3	TGCGCCAGCAGCCAAGATCGGCGCCTAGGGGACACCATATATTTT	CASSQDRRLGDTIYF
TRBJ1-1	few	.	TRBV20-1	TGCAGTGCTAGAGATGGGGGATTTGGCACGAACACTGAAGCTTTCTTT	CSARDGGFGTNTEAFF
TRBJ2-1	few	.	TRBV9	TGTGCCAGCAGCGTTGGACCCGGGACTTACAATGAGCAGTTCTTC	CASSVGPGTYNEQFF
TRBJ1-1	few	TRBD1	TRBV20-1	TGCAGTGCTGTGGCAGGGGGCACTGAAGCTTTCTTT	CSAVAGGTEAFF
TRBJ2-1	many	.	TRBV29-1	TGCAGCGTTGCAGGGAATGAGCAGTTCTTC	CSVAGNEQFF
TRBJ2-5	.	TRBD1	TRBV10-1	TGCGCCAGCAGTGAAATCGGGACAGGTCGAGAGACCCAGTACTTC	CASSEIGTGRETQYF
TRBJ1-2	few	TRBD1	TRBV6-5	TGTGCCAGCCAACCACTGGACAGGGGTGGCTACACCTTC	CASQPLDRGGYTF
TRBJ1-1	.	TRBD1	TRBV5-1	TGCGCCAGCAGCTTGGGCCCCAGGGGGCTGGAGACTGAAGCTTTCTTT	CASSLGPRGLETEAFF
TRBJ1-1	.	.	TRBV2	TGTGCCAGCGCGCCCTACACTGAAGCTTTCTTT	CASAPYTEAFF